The rows below give T cell receptor beta chains drawn from one sample of a study of kidney transplant recipient with SARS-CoV-2 infection. A single record per CDR3 protein comes from TCRdb applying MiXCR to the reads. The sample lists some 220,000 distinct CDR3 sequences; 29% were seen once. The sample in question was a blood sample, obtained at baseline and around day 110 from a kidney transplant recipient. The receptor set was obtained from a young adult male patient who had COVID-19 and was a kidney transplant recipient. Part of the T cell pool may stem from the graft donor. CDR3s include the opening cysteine and the closing phenylalanine or tryptophan. Fields, in order: V gene, clone size, J gene, D gene, CDR3 protein, CDR3 DNA. A D gene is named only where the DNA matches it firmly. Clone size appears in some rows only: once, few, many, or a class for an expanded clone.

TRBV7-2,many,TRBJ2-2,TRBD2,CASSPQRDYGVGELFF,TGTGCCAGCAGCCCGCAACGGGACTACGGAGTCGGGGAGCTGTTTTTT
TRBV21-1,many,TRBJ2-7,NA,CASSMTSGRHYEQYF,TGTGCCAGCAGCATGACTAGCGGGAGGCACTACGAGCAGTACTTC
TRBV28,many,TRBJ1-1,NA,CASSRGPEAFF,TGTGCCAGCAGTAGGGGACCCGAAGCTTTCTTT
TRBV12-3/TRBV12-4,many,TRBJ2-7,TRBD2,CASTEAGGPGEQYF,TGTGCCAGCACCGAAGCGGGAGGGCCTGGGGAGCAGTACTTC
TRBV7-6,few,TRBJ1-2,NA,CASSGQNESRKTYGYTF,TGTGCCAGCAGCGGGCAAAATGAATCTCGAAAGACCTATGGCTACACCTTC
TRBV5-1,many,TRBJ2-1,TRBD2,CASSRTLDSGRPVDEQFF,TGCGCCAGCAGCCGCACGCTCGATAGCGGGAGGCCCGTTGATGAGCAGTTCTTC
TRBV8-2,many,TRBJ1-2,NA,CGSDTHDSRKTYGYTF,TGTGGCAGTGATACCCATGATAGCCGAAAGACCTATGGCTACACCTTC
TRBV9,many,TRBJ1-3,NA,CASSPYSGTFSGNTIYF,TGTGCCAGCAGCCCGTACTCGGGGACATTCTCTGGAAACACCATATATTTT
TRBV24-1,many,TRBJ1-2,NA,CATSDLDSHGYTF,TGTGCCACCAGTGATTTGGACAGTCATGGCTACACCTTC
TRBV20-1,NA,TRBJ2-5,TRBD1,CSASTPGAGQGETQYF,TGCAGTGCTAGCACTCCAGGGGCGGGACAGGGAGAGACCCAGTACTTC
TRBV20-1,NA,TRBJ1-2,NA,CSAVKLLFRKTHGYTF,TGCAGTGCTGTCAAGTTGCTGTTTCGAAAGACCCATGGCTACACCTTC
TRBV27,few,TRBJ2-4,TRBD1,CASSFLPPYRGEAKNIQYF,TGTGCCAGCAGTTTCCTGCCCCCATACAGGGGGGAGGCCAAAAACATTCAGTACTTC
TRBV19,many,TRBJ1-2,TRBD1,CASSFIGTVGYTF,TGTGCCAGTAGTTTCATTGGGACAGTTGGCTACACCTTC
TRBV7-2,many,TRBJ2-2,NA,CASSLRDGTGELFF,TGTGCCAGCAGCTTAAGGGACGGTACCGGGGAGCTGTTTTTT
TRBV27,few,TRBJ2-3,NA,CASSDFTIDTQYF,TGTGCCAGCAGCGACTTTACCATAGATACGCAGTATTTT
TRBV7-4,many,TRBJ1-2,NA,CASSVIASARKTYGYTF,TGTGCCAGCAGCGTGATAGCTTCAGCTCGAAAGACCTATGGCTACACCTTC
TRBV19,many,TRBJ2-7,NA,CASSLQGGASSEQYF,TGTGCCAGTTCCCTGCAAGGCGGCGCCTCCTCCGAGCAGTACTTC
TRBV6-2/TRBV6-3,NA,TRBJ2-3,TRBD2,CATPGAGGVRDTQYF,TGTGCCACCCCCGGGGCGGGAGGTGTGCGGGATACGCAGTATTTT
TRBV6-8,many,TRBJ2-5,NA,CASSPLPGSRGTQYF,TGTGCCAGCAGTCCCCTGCCAGGGTCGAGGGGGACCCAGTACTTC
TRBV20-1,many,TRBJ2-7,NA,CSARDTRTDHEQYF,TGCAGTGCTAGAGACACTCGGACAGATCACGAGCAGTACTTC
TRBV4-1,many,TRBJ1-2,TRBD1,CASSQDSGGRYGYTF,TGCGCCAGCAGCCAAGATTCAGGGGGAAGGTATGGCTACACCTTC
TRBV13,many,TRBJ2-3,NA,CASSKYRLRNPLTDTQYF,TGTGCCAGCAGCAAATACAGGTTGCGAAACCCACTCACAGATACGCAGTATTTT
TRBV5-1,NA,TRBJ2-1,TRBD2,CASSLISGSSNEQFF,TGCGCCAGCAGCTTGATTAGCGGGAGTAGTAATGAGCAGTTCTTC
TRBV21-1,many,TRBJ1-4,NA,CASSGGQWATNEKLFF,TGTGCCAGCAGTGGGGGCCAGTGGGCAACTAATGAAAAACTGTTTTTT
TRBV11-3,NA,TRBJ1-3,NA,CASNGRHSGNTVYF,TGTGCCAGCAATGGACGGCACTCTGGAAACACCGTATATTTT
TRBV12-3/TRBV12-4,many,TRBJ1-2,NA,CASSSTFTAGKTYGYTF,TGTGCCAGCAGTTCAACGTTCACAGCAGGAAAGACCTATGGCTACACCTTC
TRBV28,NA,TRBJ2-3,NA,CASSFGSTDTQYF,TGTGCCAGCAGTTTTGGGAGCACAGATACGCAGTATTTT
TRBV2,many,TRBJ2-7,NA,CASRGWDYEQYF,TGTGCCAGCAGAGGTTGGGACTACGAGCAGTACTTC
TRBV6-5,many,TRBJ1-1,NA,CASSYSWLGDGDTEAFF,TGTGCCAGCAGTTACTCCTGGTTGGGGGATGGGGACACTGAAGCTTTCTTT
TRBV29-1,many,TRBJ1-2,TRBD1,CSVEDDRGQGYTF,TGCAGCGTTGAAGATGACAGGGGGCAAGGCTACACCTTC
TRBV3-1,NA,TRBJ2-5,NA,CASSQPPSGRETQYF,TGTGCCAGCAGCCAACCGCCGTCGGGGAGGGAGACCCAGTACTTC
TRBV20-1,few,TRBJ2-3,TRBD2,CSADSGYTDTQYF,TGCAGTGCTGATAGCGGGTACACAGATACGCAGTATTTT
TRBV6-5,many,TRBJ1-1,NA,CASIKQENTEAFF,TGTGCCAGCATAAAACAGGAGAACACTGAAGCTTTCTTT
TRBV6-5,many,TRBJ1-1,NA,CASSYLQGNTEAFF,TGTGCCAGCAGTTACTTACAAGGGAACACTGAAGCTTTCTTT
TRBV11-2,many,TRBJ2-6,TRBD1,CASSWAGTASSGANVLTF,TGTGCCAGCAGCTGGGCCGGGACAGCTTCCTCTGGGGCCAACGTCCTGACTTTC
TRBV24-1,many,TRBJ1-2,TRBD1,CATSDPGGIYGYTF,TGTGCCACCAGTGATCCAGGGGGTATCTATGGCTACACCTTC
TRBV11-3,many,TRBJ1-1,TRBD1,CASIRTGVNTEAFF,TGTGCCAGCATCCGGACAGGGGTGAACACTGAAGCTTTCTTT
TRBV29-1,many,TRBJ2-7,TRBD2,CSVSPLVLAGEGEQYF,TGCAGCGTTTCCCCCCTTGTCTTAGCGGGAGAAGGCGAGCAGTACTTC
TRBV12-3/TRBV12-4,many,TRBJ1-5,NA,CASSLRQASNQPQHF,TGTGCCAGCAGTTTGAGACAGGCTAGCAATCAGCCCCAGCATTTT
TRBV6-6,few,TRBJ2-1,NA,CASSYQTNEQFF,TGTGCCAGCAGTTACCAGACGAATGAGCAGTTCTTC
TRBV12-3/TRBV12-4,many,TRBJ2-1,TRBD2,CASRPAGGPGEQFF,TGTGCCAGCAGACCAGCGGGAGGGCCAGGTGAGCAGTTCTTC
TRBV23-1,many,TRBJ1-2,NA,CASSSHGLRRKTYGYTF,TGCGCCAGCAGTTCCCACGGGCTACGCAGAAAGACCTATGGCTACACCTTC
TRBV11-2,many,TRBJ2-1,TRBD2,CASSFLAGGDEQFF,TGTGCCAGCAGCTTTTTAGCGGGAGGTGATGAGCAGTTCTTC
TRBV15,many,TRBJ1-6,NA,CATSLHRNSPLHF,TGTGCCACCAGCCTCCACCGAAATTCACCCCTCCACTTT
TRBV6-1,many,TRBJ1-2,NA,CASSARISMRKTYGYTF,TGTGCCAGCAGTGCAAGAATCTCTATGCGAAAGACCTATGGCTACACCTTC
TRBV7-6,few,TRBJ2-5,TRBD1,CASSLDTGGGETQYF,TGTGCCAGCAGCTTGGACACAGGGGGCGGAGAGACCCAGTACTTC
TRBV20-1,NA,TRBJ2-3,TRBD2,CSARLAGGTDTQYF,TGCAGTGCTAGACTCGCGGGAGGGACAGATACGCAGTATTTT
TRBV11-3,many,TRBJ1-6,TRBD1,CASRGTGDSPLHF,TGTGCCAGCAGAGGGACAGGAGACTCACCCCTCCACTTT
TRBV6-2/TRBV6-3,many,TRBJ1-2,NA,CASSSATDYGYTF,TGTGCCAGCAGCTCCGCCACGGACTATGGCTACACCTTC
TRBV25-1,many,TRBJ2-7,TRBD1,CASSEYGTGGLEQYF,TGTGCCAGCAGTGAATACGGGACAGGGGGGTTGGAGCAGTACTTC
TRBV18,many,TRBJ2-2,NA,CASSRRYQNTGELFF,TGTGCCAGCTCCCGACGCTACCAGAACACCGGGGAGCTGTTTTTT